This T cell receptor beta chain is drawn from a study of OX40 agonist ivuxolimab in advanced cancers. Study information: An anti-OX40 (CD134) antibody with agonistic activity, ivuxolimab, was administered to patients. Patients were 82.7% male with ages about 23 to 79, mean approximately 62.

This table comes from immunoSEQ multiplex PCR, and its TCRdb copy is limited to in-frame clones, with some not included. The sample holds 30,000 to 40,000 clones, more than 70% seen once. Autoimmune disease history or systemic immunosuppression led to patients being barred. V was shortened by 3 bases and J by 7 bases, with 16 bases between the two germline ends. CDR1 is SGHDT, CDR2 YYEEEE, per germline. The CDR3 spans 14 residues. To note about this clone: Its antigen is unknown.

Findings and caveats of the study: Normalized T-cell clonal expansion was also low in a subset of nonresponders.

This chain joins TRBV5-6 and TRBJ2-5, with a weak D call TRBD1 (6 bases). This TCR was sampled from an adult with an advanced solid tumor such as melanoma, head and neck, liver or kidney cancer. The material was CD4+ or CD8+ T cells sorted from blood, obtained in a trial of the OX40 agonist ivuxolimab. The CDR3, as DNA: TGTGCCAGCAGCTCAGATAGTACAGGGAGGACCCAGTACTTC. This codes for CASSSDSTGRTQYF.